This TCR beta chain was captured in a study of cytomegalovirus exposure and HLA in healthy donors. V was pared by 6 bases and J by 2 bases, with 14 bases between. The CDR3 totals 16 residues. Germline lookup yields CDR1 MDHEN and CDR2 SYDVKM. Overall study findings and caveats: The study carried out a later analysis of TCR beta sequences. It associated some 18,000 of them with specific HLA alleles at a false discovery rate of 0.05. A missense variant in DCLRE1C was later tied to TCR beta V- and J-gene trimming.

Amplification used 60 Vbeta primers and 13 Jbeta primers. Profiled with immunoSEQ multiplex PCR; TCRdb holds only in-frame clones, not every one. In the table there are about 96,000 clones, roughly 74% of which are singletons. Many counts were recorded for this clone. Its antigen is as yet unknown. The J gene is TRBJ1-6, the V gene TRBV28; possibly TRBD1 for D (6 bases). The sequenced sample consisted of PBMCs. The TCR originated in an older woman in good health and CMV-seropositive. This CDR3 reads CASRAGGATYNSPLHF. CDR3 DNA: TGTGCCAGCAGGGCGGGGGGGGCCACCTATAATTCACCCCTCCACTTT. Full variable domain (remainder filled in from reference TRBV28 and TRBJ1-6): DVKVTQSSRYLVKRTGEKVFLECVQDMDHENMFWYRQDPGLGLRLIYFSYDVKMKEKGDIPEGYSVSREKKERFSLILESASTNQTSMYLCASRAGGATYNSPLHFGNGTRLTVT.